This TCR beta chain was recorded in a study of blood T cell repertoires in COVID-19. For the study at large: T cells, B-cell-depleted T cells, or PBMCs supplied cDNA or gDNA.

As originally analysed: Amplification of reference gene primers provided the estimated nucleated cell counts. The assay was immunoSEQ multiplex PCR, and TCRdb's table has in-frame clones only and misses some. D and trimming come from the DNA, and the V and J calls and clone size come from that table. Of over 80,000 clones in the sample, approximately 90% were seen once. This TCR came from a woman aged 80 or over with acute or convalescent COVID-19. The sequencing input was peripheral blood.

This CDR3 reads CASSQVEGGPDEQFF. For the CDR3, the DNA is TGCGCCAGCAGCCAAGTAGAGGGAGGGCCGGATGAGCAGTTCTTC. This sequence joins TRBV4-3 and TRBJ2-1; 7 nucleotides line up with TRBD2. This CDR3 comprises 15 residues. After removal of 1 base from V and 8 bases from J, the junction contained 8 bases not matched to a gene. CDR1 and CDR2 from the germline V gene are LGHNA and YSLEER.